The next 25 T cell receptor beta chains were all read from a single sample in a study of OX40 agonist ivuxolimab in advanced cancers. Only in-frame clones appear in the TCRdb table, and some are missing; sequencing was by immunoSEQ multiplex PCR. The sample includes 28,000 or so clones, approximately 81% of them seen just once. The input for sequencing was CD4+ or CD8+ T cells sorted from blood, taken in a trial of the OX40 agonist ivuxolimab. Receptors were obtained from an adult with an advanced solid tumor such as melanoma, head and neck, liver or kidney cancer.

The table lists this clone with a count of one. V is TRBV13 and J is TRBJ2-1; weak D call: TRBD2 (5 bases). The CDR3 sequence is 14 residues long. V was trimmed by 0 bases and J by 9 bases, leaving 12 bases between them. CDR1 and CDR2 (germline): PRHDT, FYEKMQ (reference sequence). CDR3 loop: CASSLGLEGGEQFF. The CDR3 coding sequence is TGTGCCAGCAGCTTAGGGCTAGAGGGCGGTGAGCAGTTCTTC. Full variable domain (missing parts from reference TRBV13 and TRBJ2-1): AAGVIQSPRHLIKEKRETATLKCYPIPRHDTVYWYQQGPGQDPQFLISFYEKMQSDKGSIPDRFSAQQFSDYHSELNMSSLELGDSALYFCASSLGLEGGEQFFGPGTRLTVL.

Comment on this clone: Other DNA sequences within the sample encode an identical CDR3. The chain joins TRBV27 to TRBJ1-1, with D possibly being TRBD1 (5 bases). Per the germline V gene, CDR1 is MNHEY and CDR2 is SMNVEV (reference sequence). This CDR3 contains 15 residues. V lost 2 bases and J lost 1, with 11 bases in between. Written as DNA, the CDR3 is TGTGCCAGCAGTTTAAGTGGGGCTGGGAACACTGAAGCTTTCTTT. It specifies CASSLSGAGNTEAFF.

For the CDR3, the DNA is TGCAGCGTCACAGGGGGCCTCTCTGGAAACACCATATATTTT. The encoded protein is CSVTGGLSGNTIYF. The chain links TRBV29-1 to TRBJ1-3; 9 positions agree with TRBD1. This CDR3 spans 14 amino acids. Trimming cost V 6 bases and J 0 bases; bases outside gene matches: 3. Germline loops: CDR1 SQVTM, CDR2 ANQGSEA.

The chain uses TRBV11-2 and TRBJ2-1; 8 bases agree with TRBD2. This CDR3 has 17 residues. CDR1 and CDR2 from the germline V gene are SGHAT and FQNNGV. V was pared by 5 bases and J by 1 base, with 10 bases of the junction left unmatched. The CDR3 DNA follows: TGTGCCAGCAGCCTAACTCTTGGGACTAGTTCCTACAATGAGCAGTTCTTC. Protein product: CASSLTLGTSSYNEQFF.

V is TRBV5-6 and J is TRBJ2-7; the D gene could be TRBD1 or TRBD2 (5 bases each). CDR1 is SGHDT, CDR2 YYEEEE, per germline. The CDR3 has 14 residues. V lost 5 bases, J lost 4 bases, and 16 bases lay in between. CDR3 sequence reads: CASRIGFGAYEQYF. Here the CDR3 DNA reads TGTGCCAGCAGAATTGGGTTCGGGGCTTACGAGCAGTACTTC.

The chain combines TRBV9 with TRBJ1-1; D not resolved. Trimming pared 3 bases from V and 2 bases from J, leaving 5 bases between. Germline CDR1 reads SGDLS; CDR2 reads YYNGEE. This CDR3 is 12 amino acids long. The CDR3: CASSGINTEAFF. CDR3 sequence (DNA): TGTGCCAGCAGCGGCATTAACACTGAAGCTTTCTTT.

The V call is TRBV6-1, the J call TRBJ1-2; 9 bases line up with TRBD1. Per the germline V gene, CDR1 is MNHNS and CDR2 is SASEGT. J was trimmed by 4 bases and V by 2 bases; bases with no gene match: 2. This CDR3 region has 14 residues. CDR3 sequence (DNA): TGTGCCAGCAGTGAACGGGACAGGGCCTATGGCTACACCTTC. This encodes CASSERDRAYGYTF.

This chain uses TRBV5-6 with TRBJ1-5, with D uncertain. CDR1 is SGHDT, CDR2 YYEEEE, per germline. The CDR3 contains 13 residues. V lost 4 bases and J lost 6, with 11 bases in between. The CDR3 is CASSPTGGQPQHF. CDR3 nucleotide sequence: TGTGCCAGCAGCCCCACCGGCGGTCAGCCCCAGCATTTT.

In DNA, the CDR3 is TGTGCCAGCAAGACAGGGAGCACTGAAGCTTTCTTT. Translated: CASKTGSTEAFF. The gene calls are TRBV6-1 and TRBJ1-1; 7 nucleotides agree with TRBD1. This CDR3 has 12 residues. After removal of 7 bases from V and 4 bases from J, the junction contained 3 bases not matched to a gene. CDR1 and CDR2 (germline): MNHNS, SASEGT.

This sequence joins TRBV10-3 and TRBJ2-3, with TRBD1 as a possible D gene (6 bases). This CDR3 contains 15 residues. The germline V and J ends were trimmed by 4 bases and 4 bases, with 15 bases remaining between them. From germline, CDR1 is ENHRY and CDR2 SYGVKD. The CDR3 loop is CAISATRQGPDTQYF. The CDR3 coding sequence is TGTGCCATCAGTGCGACGCGCCAGGGGCCAGATACGCAGTATTTT.

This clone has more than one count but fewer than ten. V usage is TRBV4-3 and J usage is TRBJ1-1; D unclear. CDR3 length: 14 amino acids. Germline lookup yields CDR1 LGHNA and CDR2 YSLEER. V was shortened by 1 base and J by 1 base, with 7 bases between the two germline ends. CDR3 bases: TGCGCCAGCAGCCAAGGTGATGGGAACACTGAAGCTTTCTTT. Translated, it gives CASSQGDGNTEAFF.

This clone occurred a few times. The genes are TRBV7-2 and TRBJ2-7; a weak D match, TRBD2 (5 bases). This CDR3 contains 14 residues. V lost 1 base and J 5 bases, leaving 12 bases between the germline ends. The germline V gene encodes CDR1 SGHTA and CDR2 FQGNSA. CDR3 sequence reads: CASSLDRGFHEQYF. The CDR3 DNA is TGTGCCAGCAGCTTAGACCGGGGATTCCACGAGCAGTACTTC.

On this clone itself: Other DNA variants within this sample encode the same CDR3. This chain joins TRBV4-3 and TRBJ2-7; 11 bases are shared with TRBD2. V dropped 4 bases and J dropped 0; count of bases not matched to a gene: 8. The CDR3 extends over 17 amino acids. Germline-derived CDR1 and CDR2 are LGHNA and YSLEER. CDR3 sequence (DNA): TGCGCCAGCAGCCCGGGACTAGCGGCTAAAAGCTCCTACGAGCAGTACTTC. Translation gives CASSPGLAAKSSYEQYF.

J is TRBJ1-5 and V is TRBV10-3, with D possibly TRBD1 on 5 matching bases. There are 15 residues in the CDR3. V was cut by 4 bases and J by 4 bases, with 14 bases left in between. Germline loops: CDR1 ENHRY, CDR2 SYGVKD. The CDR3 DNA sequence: TGTGCCATCAGTGGGAAAGGGGCGGGAAATCAGCCCCAGCATTTT. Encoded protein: CAISGKGAGNQPQHF.

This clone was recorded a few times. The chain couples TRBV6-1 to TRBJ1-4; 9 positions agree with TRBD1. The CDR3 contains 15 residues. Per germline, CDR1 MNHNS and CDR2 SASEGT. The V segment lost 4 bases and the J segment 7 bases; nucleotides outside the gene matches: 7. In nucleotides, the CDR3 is TGTGCCAGCAGTGGGGGACAGGGCGTTAGTGAAAAACTGTTTTTT. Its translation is CASSGGQGVSEKLFF.

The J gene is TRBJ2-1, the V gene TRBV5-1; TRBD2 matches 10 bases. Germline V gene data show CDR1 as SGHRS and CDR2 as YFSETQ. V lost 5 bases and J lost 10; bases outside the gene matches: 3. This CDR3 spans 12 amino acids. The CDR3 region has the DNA TGCGCCAGCAGGACTAGCGGGCTCGAGCAGTTCTTC. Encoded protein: CASRTSGLEQFF.

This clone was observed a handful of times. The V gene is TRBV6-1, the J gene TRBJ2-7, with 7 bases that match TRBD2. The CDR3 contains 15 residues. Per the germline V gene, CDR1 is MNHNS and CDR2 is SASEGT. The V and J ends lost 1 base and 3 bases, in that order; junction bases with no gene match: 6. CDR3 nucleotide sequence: TGTGCCAGCAGTGAAGACGTCGCTAGCGGCTACGAGCAGTACTTC. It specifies CASSEDVASGYEQYF.

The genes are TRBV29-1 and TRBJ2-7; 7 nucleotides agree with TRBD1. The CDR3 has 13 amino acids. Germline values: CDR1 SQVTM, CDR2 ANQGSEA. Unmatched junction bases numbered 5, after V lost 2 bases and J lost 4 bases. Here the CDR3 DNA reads TGCAGCGTTGAACTCGGCAGGGGGTACGAGCAGTACTTC. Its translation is CSVELGRGYEQYF.

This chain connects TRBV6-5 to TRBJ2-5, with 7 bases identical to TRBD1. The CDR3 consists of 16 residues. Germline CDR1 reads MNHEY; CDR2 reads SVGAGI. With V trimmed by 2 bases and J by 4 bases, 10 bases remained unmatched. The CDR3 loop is CASSYQGVGRVETQYF. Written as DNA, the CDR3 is TGTGCCAGCAGTTACCAGGGGGTTGGTCGCGTAGAGACCCAGTACTTC.

The CDR3 reads CASSVAKTGGPNEQFF. The CDR3 DNA follows: TGTGCCAGCAGCGTAGCTAAAACGGGGGGGCCGAATGAGCAGTTCTTC. V and J are TRBV9 and TRBJ2-1; 8 bases agree with TRBD2. Germline assignment: CDR1 SGDLS and CDR2 YYNGEE. The CDR3 contains 16 residues. V was pared by 0 bases and J by 7 bases, with 9 bases of the junction left unmatched.

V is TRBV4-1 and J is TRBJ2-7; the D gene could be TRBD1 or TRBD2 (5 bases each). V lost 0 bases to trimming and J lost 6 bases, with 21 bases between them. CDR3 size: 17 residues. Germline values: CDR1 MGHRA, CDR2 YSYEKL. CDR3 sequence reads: CASSQEPPQLGRCEQYF. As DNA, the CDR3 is TGCGCCAGCAGCCAAGAACCCCCCCAACTGGGACGCTGCGAGCAGTACTTC.

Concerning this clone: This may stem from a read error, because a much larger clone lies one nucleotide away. The CDR3 DNA follows: TGTGCCAGCAGTGAAGGGGAGAACACTGAAACTTTCTTT. Translation: CASSEGENTETFF. The chain recombines TRBV6-1 with TRBJ1-1; no clear D. Germline loops: CDR1 MNHNS, CDR2 SASEGT. The CDR3 is 13 residues long.

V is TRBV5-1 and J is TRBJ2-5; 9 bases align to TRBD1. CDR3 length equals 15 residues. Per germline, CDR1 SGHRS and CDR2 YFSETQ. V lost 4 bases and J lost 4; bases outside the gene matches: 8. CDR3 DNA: TGCGCCAGCAGCGTGACAGGGGGGGTCGTAGAGACCCAGTACTTC. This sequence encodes CASSVTGGVVETQYF.

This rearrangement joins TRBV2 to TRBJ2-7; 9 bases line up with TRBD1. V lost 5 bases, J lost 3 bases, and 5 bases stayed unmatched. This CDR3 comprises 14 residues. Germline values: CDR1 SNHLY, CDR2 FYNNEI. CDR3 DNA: TGTGCCAGCAGTCCGGGACAGGGATTCTACGAGCAGTACTTC. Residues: CASSPGQGFYEQYF.

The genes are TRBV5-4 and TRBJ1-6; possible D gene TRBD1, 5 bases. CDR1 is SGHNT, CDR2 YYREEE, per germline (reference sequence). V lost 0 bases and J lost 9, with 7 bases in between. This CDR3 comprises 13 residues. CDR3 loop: CASSLAGSSPLHF. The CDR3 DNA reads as TGTGCCAGCAGCTTGGCAGGGTCTTCACCCCTCCACTTT.